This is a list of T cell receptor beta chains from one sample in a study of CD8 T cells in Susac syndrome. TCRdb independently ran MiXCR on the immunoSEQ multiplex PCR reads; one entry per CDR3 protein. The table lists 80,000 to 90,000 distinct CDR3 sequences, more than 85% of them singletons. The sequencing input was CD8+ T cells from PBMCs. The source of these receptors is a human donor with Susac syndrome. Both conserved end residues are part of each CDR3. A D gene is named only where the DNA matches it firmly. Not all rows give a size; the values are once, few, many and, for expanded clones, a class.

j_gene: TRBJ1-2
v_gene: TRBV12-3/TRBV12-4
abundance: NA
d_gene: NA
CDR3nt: TGTGCCAGCAGCTTAACCCCTATTGGCTACACCTTC
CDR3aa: CASSLTPIGYTF

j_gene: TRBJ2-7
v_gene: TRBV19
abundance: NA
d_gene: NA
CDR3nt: TGTGCCAGTAGTCCGGCCGGGACATCCTACGAGCAGTACTTC
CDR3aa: CASSPAGTSYEQYF

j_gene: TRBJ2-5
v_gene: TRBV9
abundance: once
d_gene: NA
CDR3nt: TGTGCCAGCAGCGTAGAGCCTACTCTCGGGGCCCAGTACTTC
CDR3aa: CASSVEPTLGAQYF

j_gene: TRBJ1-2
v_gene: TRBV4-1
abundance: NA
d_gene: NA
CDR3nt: TGCGCCAGCAGCCAAGTTTGGGGTACAGTGGGCTACACCTTC
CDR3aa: CASSQVWGTVGYTF

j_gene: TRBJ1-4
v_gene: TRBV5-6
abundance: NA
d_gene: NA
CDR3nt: TGTGCCAGCAGCCGCGGGGGAGGTGGTGAAAAACTGTTTTTT
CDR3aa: CASSRGGGGEKLFF

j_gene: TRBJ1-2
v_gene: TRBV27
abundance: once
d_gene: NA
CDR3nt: TGTGCCAGCAGACCCGCAGGTCTCCTTAACTATGGCTACACCTTC
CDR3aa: CASRPAGLLNYGYTF

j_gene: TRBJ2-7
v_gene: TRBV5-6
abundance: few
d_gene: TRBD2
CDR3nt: TGTGCCAGCAGCGGGCCTAGCGGGAGGGCCAGCGACGAGCAGTACTTC
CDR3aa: CASSGPSGRASDEQYF

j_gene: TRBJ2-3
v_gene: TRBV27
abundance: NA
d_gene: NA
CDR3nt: TGTGCCAGCAGTGCTCCGGACGCCCCGTCGCAGTATTTT
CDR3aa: CASSAPDAPSQYF

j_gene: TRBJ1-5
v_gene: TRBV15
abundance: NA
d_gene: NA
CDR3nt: TGTGCCACCAGCAGAGCCCGCGGACCCCTAGAGCCCCAGCATTTT
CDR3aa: CATSRARGPLEPQHF

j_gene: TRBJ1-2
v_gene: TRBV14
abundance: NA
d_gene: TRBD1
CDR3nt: TGTGCCAGCAGCCAAGAACAGGGGGGCGGCTACACCTTC
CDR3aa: CASSQEQGGGYTF

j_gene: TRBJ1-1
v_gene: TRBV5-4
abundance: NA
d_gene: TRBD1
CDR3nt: TGTGCCAGCAGCGACGACAGGGACGACTACGCTGAAGCTTTCTTT
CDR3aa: CASSDDRDDYAEAFF

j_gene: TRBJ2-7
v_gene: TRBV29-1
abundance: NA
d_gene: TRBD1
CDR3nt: TGCAGCGTTGCGACAGGGAGTTCCTACGAGCAGTACTTC
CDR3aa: CSVATGSSYEQYF

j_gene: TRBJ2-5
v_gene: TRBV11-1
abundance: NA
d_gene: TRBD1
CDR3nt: TGTGCCAGCAGCGCAAGGACAGGGGGCGTGGAAGAGACCCAGTACTTC
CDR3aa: CASSARTGGVEETQYF

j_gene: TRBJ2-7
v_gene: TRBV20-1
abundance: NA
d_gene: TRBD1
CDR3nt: TGCAGTGCTAGCCCCGGGGACAGGGAGTCCTACGAGCAGTACTTC
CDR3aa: CSASPGDRESYEQYF

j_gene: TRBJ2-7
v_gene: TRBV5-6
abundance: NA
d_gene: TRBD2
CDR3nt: TGTGCCAGCAGCTTCGGGACTAGCGGGACCGAGCAGTACTTC
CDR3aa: CASSFGTSGTEQYF

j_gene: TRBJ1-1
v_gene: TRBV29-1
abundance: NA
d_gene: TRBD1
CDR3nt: TGCAGCGTTGCCCCCGACAGGGGAACAGGTGAAGCTTTCTTT
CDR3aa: CSVAPDRGTGEAFF

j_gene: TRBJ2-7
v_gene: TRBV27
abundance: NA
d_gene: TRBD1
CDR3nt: TGTGCCAGCAGGGGGGGGACAGGGAGCTCCTACGAGCAGTACTTC
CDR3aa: CASRGGTGSSYEQYF

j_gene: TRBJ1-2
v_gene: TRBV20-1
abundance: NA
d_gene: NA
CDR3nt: TGCAGTGCTAGAGACCCCCAGGCTCTCCACTATGGCTACACCTTC
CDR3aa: CSARDPQALHYGYTF

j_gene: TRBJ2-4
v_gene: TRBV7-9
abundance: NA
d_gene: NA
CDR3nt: TGTGCCAGCGGCCTGGACGGCCAGGACTTC
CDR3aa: CASGLDGQDF

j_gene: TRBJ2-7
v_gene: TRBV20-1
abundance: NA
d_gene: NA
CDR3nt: TGCAGTGCTGCCCGCAGTGGCGGACGTTCCTACGAGCAGTACTTC
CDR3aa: CSAARSGGRSYEQYF

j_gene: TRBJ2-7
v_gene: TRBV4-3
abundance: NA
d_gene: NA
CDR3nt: TGCGCCAGCAGCCAAGGGACAGCTAGCTCCTACGAGCAGTACTTC
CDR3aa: CASSQGTASSYEQYF

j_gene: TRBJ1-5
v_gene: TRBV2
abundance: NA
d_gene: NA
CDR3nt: TGTGCCAGCAGTGAGTCCCGACGGAATAGCAATCAGCCCCAGCATTTT
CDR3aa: CASSESRRNSNQPQHF

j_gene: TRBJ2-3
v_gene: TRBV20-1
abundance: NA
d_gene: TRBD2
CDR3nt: TGCAGTGCTAGAGATCTAGCGGGAACCGCCGATACGCAGTATTTT
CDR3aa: CSARDLAGTADTQYF

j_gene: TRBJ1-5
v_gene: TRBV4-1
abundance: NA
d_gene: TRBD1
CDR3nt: TGCGCCAGCAGCCAAGGCCCCGGACAGGGAGGAAATCAGCCCCAGCATTTT
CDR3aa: CASSQGPGQGGNQPQHF